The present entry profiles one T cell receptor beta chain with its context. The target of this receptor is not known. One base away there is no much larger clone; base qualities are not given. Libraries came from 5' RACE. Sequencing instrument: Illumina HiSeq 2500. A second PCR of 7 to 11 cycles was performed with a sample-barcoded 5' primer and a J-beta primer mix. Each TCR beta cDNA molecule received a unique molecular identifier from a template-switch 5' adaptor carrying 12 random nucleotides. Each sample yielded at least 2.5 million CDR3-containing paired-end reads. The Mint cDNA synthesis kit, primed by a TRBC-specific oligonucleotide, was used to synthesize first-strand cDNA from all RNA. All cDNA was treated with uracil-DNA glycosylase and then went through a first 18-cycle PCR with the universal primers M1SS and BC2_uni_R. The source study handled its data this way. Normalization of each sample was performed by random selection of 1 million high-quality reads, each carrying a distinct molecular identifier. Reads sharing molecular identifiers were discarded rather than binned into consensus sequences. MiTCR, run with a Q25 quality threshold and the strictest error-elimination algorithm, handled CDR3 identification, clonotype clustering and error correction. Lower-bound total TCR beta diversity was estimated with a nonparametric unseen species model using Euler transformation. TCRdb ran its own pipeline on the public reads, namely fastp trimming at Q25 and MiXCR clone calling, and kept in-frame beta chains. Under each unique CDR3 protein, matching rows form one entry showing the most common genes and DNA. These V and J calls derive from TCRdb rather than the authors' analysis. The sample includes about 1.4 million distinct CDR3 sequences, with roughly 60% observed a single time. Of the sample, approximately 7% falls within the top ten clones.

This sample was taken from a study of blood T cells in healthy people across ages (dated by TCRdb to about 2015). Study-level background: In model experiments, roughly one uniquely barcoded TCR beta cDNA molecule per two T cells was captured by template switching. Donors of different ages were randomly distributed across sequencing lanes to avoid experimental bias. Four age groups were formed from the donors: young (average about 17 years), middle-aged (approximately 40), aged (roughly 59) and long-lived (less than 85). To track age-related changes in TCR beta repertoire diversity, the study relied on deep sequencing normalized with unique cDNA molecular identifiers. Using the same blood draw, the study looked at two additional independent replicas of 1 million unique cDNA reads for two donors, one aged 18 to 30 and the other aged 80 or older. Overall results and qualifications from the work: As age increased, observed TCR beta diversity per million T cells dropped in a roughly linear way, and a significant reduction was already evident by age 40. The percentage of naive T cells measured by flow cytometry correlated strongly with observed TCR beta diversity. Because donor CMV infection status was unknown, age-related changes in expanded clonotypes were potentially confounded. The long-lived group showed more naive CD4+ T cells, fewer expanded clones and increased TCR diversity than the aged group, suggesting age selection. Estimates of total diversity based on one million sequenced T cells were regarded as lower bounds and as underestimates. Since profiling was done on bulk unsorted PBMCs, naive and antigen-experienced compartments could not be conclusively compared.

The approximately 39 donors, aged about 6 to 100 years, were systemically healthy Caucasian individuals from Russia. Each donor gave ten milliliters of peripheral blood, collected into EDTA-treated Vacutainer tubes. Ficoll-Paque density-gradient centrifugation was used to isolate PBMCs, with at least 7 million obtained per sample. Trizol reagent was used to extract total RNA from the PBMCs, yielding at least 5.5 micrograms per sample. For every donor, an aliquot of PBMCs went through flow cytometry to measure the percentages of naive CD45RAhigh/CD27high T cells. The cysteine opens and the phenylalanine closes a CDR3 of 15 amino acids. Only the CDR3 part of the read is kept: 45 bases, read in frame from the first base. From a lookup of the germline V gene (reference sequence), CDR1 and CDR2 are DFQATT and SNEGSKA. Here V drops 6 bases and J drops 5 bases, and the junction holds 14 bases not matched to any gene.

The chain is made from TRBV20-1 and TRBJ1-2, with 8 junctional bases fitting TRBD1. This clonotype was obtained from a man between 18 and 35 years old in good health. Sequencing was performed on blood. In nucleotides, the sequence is TGCAGTGCCTCCCCGCGAGGAACAGGGGGATATGGCTACACCTTC. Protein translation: CSASPRGTGGYGYTF.